This T cell receptor beta chain was found in a study of cytomegalovirus exposure and HLA in healthy donors. Study-level results: Later analysis revealed greater clonal expansion in HLA-associated TCR beta chains than in equally common others. Reports showed the classifier diagnosing cytomegalovirus status with high specificity and sensitivity. No immune exposure information besides CMV serostatus was available.

The CDR3 loop spans 15 amino acids. Germline V gene sequence: CDR1 MDHEN, CDR2 SYDVKM. The ends were cut back, 2 bases at V and 2 bases at J, with 13 bases in the middle. It was with 60 Vbeta and 13 Jbeta primers that the PCR ran. Original processing methods: There were about 80 million unique TCR beta chains by a later count, and approximately 10 million of them were shared. Generated by immunoSEQ multiplex PCR, the TCRdb table keeps only in-frame clones and is missing some. The DNA gave D and trimming, while V, J and clone size come from that table. This sample has 150,000 to 200,000 clones; approximately 81% occur once, and the top ten carry 0.25% to 0.3%. Remarks on this clone: The antigen remains undetermined.

Sequencing used PBMCs. The chain uses TRBV28 and TRBJ2-7, with D possibly being TRBD2 (6 bases). The origin of this receptor is a boy aged 5-17 years in good health and CMV-seronegative. The CDR3 DNA reads as TGTGCCAGCAGTTTACCTAAGGGACTTCCCTACGAGCAGTACTTC. It specifies CASSLPKGLPYEQYF.